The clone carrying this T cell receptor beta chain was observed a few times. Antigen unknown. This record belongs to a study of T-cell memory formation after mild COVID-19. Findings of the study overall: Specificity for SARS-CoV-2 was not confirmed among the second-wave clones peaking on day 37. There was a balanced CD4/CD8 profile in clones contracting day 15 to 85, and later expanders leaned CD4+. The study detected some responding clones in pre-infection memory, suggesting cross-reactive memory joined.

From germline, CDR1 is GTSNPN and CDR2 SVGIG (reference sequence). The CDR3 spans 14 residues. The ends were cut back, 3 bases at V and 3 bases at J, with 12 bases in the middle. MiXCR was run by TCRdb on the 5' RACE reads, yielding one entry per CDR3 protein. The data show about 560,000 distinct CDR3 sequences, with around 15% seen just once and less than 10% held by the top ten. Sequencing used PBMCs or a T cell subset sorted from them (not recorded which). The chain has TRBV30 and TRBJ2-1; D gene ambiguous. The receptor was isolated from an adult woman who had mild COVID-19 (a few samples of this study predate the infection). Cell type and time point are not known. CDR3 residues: CAWRFSDGYNEQFF. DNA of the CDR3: TGTGCCTGGAGGTTCTCAGACGGCTACAATGAGCAGTTCTTC.